This TCR beta chain comes out of a study of blood T cell repertoires in COVID-19. Study-wide context: The United States, Italy and Spain were the sources of the acute and convalescent COVID-19 samples. T cells, B-cell-depleted T cells, or PBMCs supplied cDNA or gDNA.

Generated by immunoSEQ multiplex PCR, the TCRdb table keeps only in-frame clones and is missing some. This table has fewer than 200,000 clones, roughly 84% appearing once. V was shortened by 4 bases and J by 3 bases, with 16 bases between the two germline ends. This CDR3 has 16 amino acids. In germline, CDR1 is SGHTS, CDR2 YDEGEE. The sequence came from a man between 60 and 75 years old who had recovered from COVID-19. The chain uses TRBV5-8 and TRBJ2-2, with a tentative D call TRBD1 (6 bases). The sample was peripheral blood. The CDR3 sequence: CASSPDRPRDTGELFF. CDR3 coding DNA: TGTGCCAGCAGCCCCGACAGGCCGCGCGACACCGGGGAGCTGTTTTTT.